This T cell receptor beta chain was sequenced for a study of cytomegalovirus exposure and HLA in healthy donors. Notes on the study in general: Rare TCR sequences dominated, though some public TCRs recurred in many donors. Reports described diagnosis of cytomegalovirus status by the classifier as highly specific and sensitive. Some segments of the V type, notably TRBV6-2 and TRBV6-3, were excluded as indistinguishable. The study recorded 164 TCR beta chains that were cytomegalovirus-associated.

The CDR3 loop spans 16 amino acids. Unmatched junction bases numbered 8, after V lost 5 bases and J lost 0 bases. Germline values: CDR1 SGHKS, CDR2 YYEKEE (reference sequence). Turning to this clone: Its specificity is not known.

A multiplex PCR was run with 60 Vbeta primers and 13 Jbeta primers. Only in-frame clones appear in the TCRdb table, and some are missing; sequencing was by immunoSEQ multiplex PCR. The sample includes 130,000 to 150,000 clones, 80% of them seen just once. The chain couples TRBV5-5 to TRBJ2-5; TRBD2 matches 9 bases. The TCR originated in a man aged 40-49 years in good health and CMV-seronegative. The material sequenced was PBMCs. CDR3 DNA sequence: TGTGCCAGCAGTTCGGGGAGCGGGGGGTACCAAGAGACCCAGTACTTC. Protein: CASSSGSGGYQETQYF.